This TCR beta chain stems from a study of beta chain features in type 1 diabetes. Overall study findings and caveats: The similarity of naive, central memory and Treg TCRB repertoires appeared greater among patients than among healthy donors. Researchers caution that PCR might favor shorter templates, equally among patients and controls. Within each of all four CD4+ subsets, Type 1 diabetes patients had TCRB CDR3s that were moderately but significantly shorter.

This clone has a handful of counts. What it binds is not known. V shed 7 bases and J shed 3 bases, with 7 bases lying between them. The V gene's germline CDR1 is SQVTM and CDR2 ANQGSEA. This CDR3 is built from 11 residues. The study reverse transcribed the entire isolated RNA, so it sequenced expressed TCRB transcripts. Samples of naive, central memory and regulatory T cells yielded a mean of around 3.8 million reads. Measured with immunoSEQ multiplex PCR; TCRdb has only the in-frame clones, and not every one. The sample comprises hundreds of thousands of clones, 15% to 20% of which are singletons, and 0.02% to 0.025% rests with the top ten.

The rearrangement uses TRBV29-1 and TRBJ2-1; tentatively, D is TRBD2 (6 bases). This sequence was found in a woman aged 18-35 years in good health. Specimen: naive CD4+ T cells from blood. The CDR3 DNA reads TGCAGCGCCGGGAGCTACAATGAGCAGTTCTTC. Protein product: CSAGSYNEQFF.